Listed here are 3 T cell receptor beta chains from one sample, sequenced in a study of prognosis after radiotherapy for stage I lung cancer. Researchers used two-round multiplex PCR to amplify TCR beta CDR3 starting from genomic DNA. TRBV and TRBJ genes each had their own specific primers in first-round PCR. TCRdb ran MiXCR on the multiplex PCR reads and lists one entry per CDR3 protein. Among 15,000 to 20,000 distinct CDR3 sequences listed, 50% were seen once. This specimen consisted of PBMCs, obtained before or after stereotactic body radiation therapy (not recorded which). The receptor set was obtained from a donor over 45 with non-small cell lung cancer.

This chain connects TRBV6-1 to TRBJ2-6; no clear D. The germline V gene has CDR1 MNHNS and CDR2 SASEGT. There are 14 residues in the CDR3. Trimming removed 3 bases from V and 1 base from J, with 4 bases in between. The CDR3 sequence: CASSEGSGANVLTF. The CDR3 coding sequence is TGTGCCAGCAGTGAGGGTTCTGGGGCCAACGTCCTGACTTTC.

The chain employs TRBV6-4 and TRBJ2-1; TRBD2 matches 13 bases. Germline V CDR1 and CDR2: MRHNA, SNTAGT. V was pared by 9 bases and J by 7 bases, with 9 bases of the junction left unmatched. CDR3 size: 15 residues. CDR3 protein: CARLKPGLAGNEQFF. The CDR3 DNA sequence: TGTGCCAGACTTAAACCGGGACTAGCGGGAAATGAGCAGTTCTTC.

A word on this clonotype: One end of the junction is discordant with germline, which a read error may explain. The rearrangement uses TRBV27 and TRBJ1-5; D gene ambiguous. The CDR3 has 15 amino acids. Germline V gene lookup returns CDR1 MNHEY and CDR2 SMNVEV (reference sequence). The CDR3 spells CSSSPWEGGTQPQHF. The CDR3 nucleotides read TGTTCCAGCAGTCCCTGGGAGGGCGGTACTCAGCCCCAGCATTTT.